This TCR beta chain was identified during a study of blood T cell repertoires in COVID-19. Study in general: COVID-19 samples, acute and convalescent, were from the United States, Italy and Spain. In each case, the material was cDNA or gDNA derived from T cells, B-cell-depleted T cells, or PBMCs.

Turning to this clone: At the DNA level, this CDR3 is encoded by other sequences in the same sample as well.

Germline CDR1 MDHEN, CDR2 SYDVKM. V was trimmed by 6 bases and J by 4 bases, leaving 7 bases between them. This CDR3 has 12 amino acids. Assay: immunoSEQ multiplex PCR; the TCRdb copy retains only in-frame clones and omits some. The sample has 400,000 to 550,000 clones; roughly 85% are singletons. Participant reports of clinical history set cohort assignment. This TCR came from a woman younger than 30 with acute COVID-19. The chain is built from TRBV28 and TRBJ1-5; D remains unclear. Sequencing was carried out using PBMCs or T cells enriched from blood (not recorded which). The CDR3 region has the DNA TGTGCCAGCAGCCCGAGGAATCAGCCCCAGCATTTT. Translating gives CASSPRNQPQHF.